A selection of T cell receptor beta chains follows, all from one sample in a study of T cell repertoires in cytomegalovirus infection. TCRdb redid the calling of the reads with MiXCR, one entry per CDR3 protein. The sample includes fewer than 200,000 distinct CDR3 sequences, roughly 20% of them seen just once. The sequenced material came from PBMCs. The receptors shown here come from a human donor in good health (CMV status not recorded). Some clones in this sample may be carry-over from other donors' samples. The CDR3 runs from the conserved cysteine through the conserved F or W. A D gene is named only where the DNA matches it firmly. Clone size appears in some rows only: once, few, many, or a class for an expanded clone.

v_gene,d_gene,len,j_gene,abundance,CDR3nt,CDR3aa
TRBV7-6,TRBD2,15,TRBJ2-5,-,TGTGCCAGCAGCTTAATAGCGGGAGGGCAAGAGACCCAGTACTTC,CASSLIAGGQETQYF
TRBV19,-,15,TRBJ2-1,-,TGTGCCAGTAGTCCTGTTGACAGTTTCTACAATGAGCAGTTCTTC,CASSPVDSFYNEQFF
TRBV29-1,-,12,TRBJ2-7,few,TGCAGCGTTTTGACTCACACCTACGAGCAGTACTTC,CSVLTHTYEQYF
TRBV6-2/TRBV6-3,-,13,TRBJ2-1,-,TGTGCCAGCAGTTACTCGGAACGAAATGAGCAGTTCTTC,CASSYSERNEQFF
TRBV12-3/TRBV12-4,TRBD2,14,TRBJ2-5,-,TGTGCCAGCAGTTCTAGCGGGAGTGGAGAGACCCAGTACTTC,CASSSSGSGETQYF
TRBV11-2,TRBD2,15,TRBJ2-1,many,TGTGCCAGCAGCTTTCGACTAGCGGCCCAGGGGGAGCAGTTCTTC,CASSFRLAAQGEQFF
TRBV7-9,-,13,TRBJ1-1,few,TGTGCCAGCAGTTCTCTTCGGGACACTGAAGCTTTCTTT,CASSSLRDTEAFF
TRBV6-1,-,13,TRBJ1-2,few,TGTGCCAGCAGTGAGACCGAGTTGGATGGCTACACCTTC,CASSETELDGYTF
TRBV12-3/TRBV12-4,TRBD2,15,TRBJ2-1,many,TGTGCCAGCAGTCGGACTAGCGGGAACTACAATGAGCAGTTCTTC,CASSRTSGNYNEQFF
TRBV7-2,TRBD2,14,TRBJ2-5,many,TGTGCCAGCAGCTGGACTAGCGGCCAAGAGACCCAGTACTTC,CASSWTSGQETQYF
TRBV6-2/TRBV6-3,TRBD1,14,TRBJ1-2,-,TGTGCCAGCAGTTACTACGGGACAGGGCATGGCTACACCTTC,CASSYYGTGHGYTF
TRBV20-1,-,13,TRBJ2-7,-,TGCAGTGCTAGCCGAGGGACGGCCCCACGGCAGTACTTC,CSASRGTAPRQYF
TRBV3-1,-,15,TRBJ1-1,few,TGTGCCAGCAGCCAAGTTGCACAGATGAACACTGAAGCTTTCTTT,CASSQVAQMNTEAFF
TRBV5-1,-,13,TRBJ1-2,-,TGCGCCAGCATACTGACAGCAAACTATGGCTACACCTTC,CASILTANYGYTF
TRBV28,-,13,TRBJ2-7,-,TGTGCCAGCAGTTCGGGGGAACCCTACGAGCAGTACTTC,CASSSGEPYEQYF
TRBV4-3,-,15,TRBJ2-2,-,TGCGCCAGCAGCCAAACGGTGGTACACACCGGGGAGCTGTTTTTT,CASSQTVVHTGELFF
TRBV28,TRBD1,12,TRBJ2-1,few,TGTGCCATCCGGGACAGGGCTCTCCGCGAGTTCTTC,CAIRDRALREFF
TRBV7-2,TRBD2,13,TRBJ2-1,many,TGTGCCAGCAGCTTGACTAGCGTGAATGAGCAGTTCTTC,CASSLTSVNEQFF
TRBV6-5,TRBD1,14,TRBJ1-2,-,TGTGCCAGCAGAGCAACAGGGGGCGCGGGGGGCTACACCTTC,CASRATGGAGGYTF
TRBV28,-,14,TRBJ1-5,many,TGTGCCAGCACCATGGGGGGCCCCAATCAGCCCCAGCATTTT,CASTMGGPNQPQHF
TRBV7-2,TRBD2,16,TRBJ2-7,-,TGTGCCAGCAGCTTAGTGGGAGGGCCGGGGGTCGGCGAGCAGTACTTC,CASSLVGGPGVGEQYF
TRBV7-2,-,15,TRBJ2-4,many,TGTGCCAGCAGCTTAGAAGTAGGCCGGTGGAACATTCAGTACTTC,CASSLEVGRWNIQYF
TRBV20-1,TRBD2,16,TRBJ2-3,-,TGCAGTGCTAGGGGTACTAGCGGAGCTAGCACAGATACGCAGTATTTT,CSARGTSGASTDTQYF
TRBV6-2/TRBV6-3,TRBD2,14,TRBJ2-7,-,TGTGCCAGCAGCGCTAGCGGGAGGTACTACGAGCAGTACTTC,CASSASGRYYEQYF
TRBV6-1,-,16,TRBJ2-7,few,TGTGCCAGCAGTGAATCAGTAGCAGGGGGGGCCTACGAGCAGTACTTC,CASSESVAGGAYEQYF
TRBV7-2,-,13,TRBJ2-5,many,TGTGCCAGCAGCTCTCCCATATTCGAGACCCAGTACTTC,CASSSPIFETQYF
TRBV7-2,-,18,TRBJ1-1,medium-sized,TGTGCCAGCAGCCCAGCACAGGGTTACCTTCATCGAAACACTGAAGCTTTCTTT,CASSPAQGYLHRNTEAFF
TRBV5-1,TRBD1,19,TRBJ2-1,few,TGCGCCAGCGAACCCGGGACAGGGGTTAAGCGCCGCTTCTACAATGAGCAGTTCTTC,CASEPGTGVKRRFYNEQFF
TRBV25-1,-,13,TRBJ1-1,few,TGTGCCAGCAGTGAAGTGGGTTGGGCTGAAGCTTTCTTT,CASSEVGWAEAFF
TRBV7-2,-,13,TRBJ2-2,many,TGTGCCAGCAGCTTAGCTGGCTCCGGGGAGCTGTTTTTT,CASSLAGSGELFF
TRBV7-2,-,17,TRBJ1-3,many,TGTGCCAGCAGCTTAGAGCCAGGGATAAGCTCTGGAAACACCATATATTTT,CASSLEPGISSGNTIYF
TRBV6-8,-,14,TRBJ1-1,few,TGTGCCAGCAGTACCCTTGGACAGCACACTGAAGCTTTCTTT,CASSTLGQHTEAFF
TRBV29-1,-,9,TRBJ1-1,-,TGCAGCGTTTACCCTGAAGCTTTCTTT,CSVYPEAFF
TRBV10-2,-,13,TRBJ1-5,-,TGCGCCAGCAGTGAGTCAATATATCAGCCCCAGCATTTT,CASSESIYQPQHF
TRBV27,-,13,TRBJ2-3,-,TGTGCCAGCAGTCCGACTTACACAGATACGCAGTATTTT,CASSPTYTDTQYF
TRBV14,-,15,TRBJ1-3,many,TGTGCCAGCAGGCGCAACAGGGCCTCTGGAAACACCATATATTTT,CASRRNRASGNTIYF
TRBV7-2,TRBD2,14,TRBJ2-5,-,TGTGCCAGCAGCTTAGTAGCGGGGGGGGGGACCCAGTACTTC,CASSLVAGGGTQYF
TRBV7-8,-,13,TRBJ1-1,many,TGTGCCAGCAGCTTAGGTTCAGCAGCTGAAGCTTTCTTT,CASSLGSAAEAFF
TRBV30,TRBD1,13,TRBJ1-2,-,TGTGCCTGGAGGGACAGGGTTAACTATGGCTACACCTTC,CAWRDRVNYGYTF
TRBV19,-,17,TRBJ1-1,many,TGTGCCAGTAGTATAGAACCTCCGGGACAATTAAACACTGAAGCTTTCTTT,CASSIEPPGQLNTEAFF
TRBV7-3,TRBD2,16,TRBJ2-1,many,TGTGCCAGCAGCTTAAGGGGGCGGGAGGGCCAGGATGAGCAGTTCTTC,CASSLRGREGQDEQFF
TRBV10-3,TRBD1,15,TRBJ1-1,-,TGTGCCATCAGTGAGACGACAGGGGGCGGCACTGAAGCTTTCTTT,CAISETTGGGTEAFF
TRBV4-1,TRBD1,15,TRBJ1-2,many,TGCGCCAGCAGCCAACCTGGGGCGACAGGGTTTAGCTACACCTTC,CASSQPGATGFSYTF
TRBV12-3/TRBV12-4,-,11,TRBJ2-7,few,TGTGCCAGCAGTTCCTTGAACGAGCAGTACTTC,CASSSLNEQYF
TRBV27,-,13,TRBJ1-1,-,TGTGCCAGCAGTTTTCAGAAAAGCACTGAAGCTTTCTTT,CASSFQKSTEAFF
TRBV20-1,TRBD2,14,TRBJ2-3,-,TGCAGTGCTTTACTAGCGGGAGTTGCAGATACGCAGTATTTT,CSALLAGVADTQYF